Following are 28 T cell receptor beta chains from one sample sequenced in a study of T cell changes during pregnancy in multiple sclerosis. Here immunoSEQ multiplex PCR was the method, and the copy in TCRdb shows in-frame clones only, minus some. In the table there are approximately 60,000 clones, about 86% of which are singletons. The sample comprised peripheral blood from another person, used as feeder cells. These receptors were taken from a human donor whose cells served as feeder cells for cultures in a pregnancy study.

The chain uses TRBV14 and TRBJ1-2, with 7 bases matching TRBD1. The CDR3 contains 14 residues. CDR1 and CDR2 (germline): SGHDN, FVKESK. Trimming at V came to 2 bases and at J to 6 bases, leaving 6 bases not matched to a gene. CDR3 sequence: CASSQSTGVNGYTF. The CDR3 DNA sequence: TGTGCCAGCAGCCAAAGTACAGGGGTAAATGGCTACACCTTC.

This sequence joins TRBV11-2 and TRBJ2-5; the D gene could be TRBD1 or TRBD2 (5 bases each). This CDR3 region has 13 residues. The germline gives CDR1 SGHAT, CDR2 FQNNGV. V lost 4 bases to trimming and J lost 5 bases, with 11 bases between them. The CDR3 here is CASSSDRGETQYF. CDR3 nucleotides: TGTGCCAGCAGCTCCGACAGAGGGGAGACCCAGTACTTC.

The chain combines TRBV2 with TRBJ2-7; D may be TRBD2 (5 bases). V was cut by 6 bases and J by 7 bases, with 19 bases left in between. The CDR3 sequence is 14 residues long. The germline CDR1 and CDR2 sequences are SNHLY and FYNNEI. The CDR3 protein is CASSGVKENGEQYF. CDR3 DNA sequence: TGTGCCAGCAGCGGGGTAAAAGAGAACGGGGAGCAGTACTTC.

This clone was seen a single time. This chain uses TRBV1 with TRBJ1-2; the table's D call, TRBD1, was not checked against the DNA. TRBV1 is a recognized pseudogene. This CDR3 is built from 16 residues. CDR3 in amino acids: CTSSHPRQGLNYGYTF. The CDR3 region has the DNA TGCACCAGCAGCCACCCCAGACAGGGGTTAAACTATGGCTACACCTTC.

The chain employs TRBV6-1 and TRBJ1-5, with D possibly being TRBD1 (5 bases). This CDR3 spans 15 amino acids. Germline-derived CDR1 and CDR2 are MNHNS and SASEGT. V was pared by 7 bases and J by 0 bases, with 13 bases between. CDR3 DNA: TGTGCCAGCACTCCCCAGGGTTATAGCAATCAGCCCCAGCATTTT. Translated, it gives CASTPQGYSNQPQHF.

The table lists this clone with a count of one. This sequence joins TRBV2 and TRBJ2-7; 8 positions agree with TRBD1. This CDR3 contains 15 residues. The V segment lost 6 bases and the J segment 0 bases; nucleotides outside the gene matches: 7. Germline-derived CDR1 and CDR2 are SNHLY and FYNNEI. The CDR3 protein is CASRGTGRVSYEQYF. In nucleotides, the CDR3 is TGTGCCAGCAGGGGGACAGGAAGAGTCTCCTACGAGCAGTACTTC.

The chain is built from TRBV4-1 and TRBJ2-7, with D possibly being TRBD2 (6 bases). CDR3 length equals 17 residues. Germline V gene lookup returns CDR1 MGHRA and CDR2 YSYEKL. The V and J ends lost 4 bases and 2 bases respectively, with 21 bases between them. This CDR3 is CASSPEGPGRTTYEQYF. The CDR3, as DNA: TGCGCCAGCAGCCCGGAGGGCCCGGGACGAACTACCTACGAGCAGTACTTC.

The CDR3 DNA reads as TGTGCCAGCAGCCAAGATGGCAGGGATCAGCCCCAGCATTTT. This gives the protein CASSQDGRDQPQHF. J is TRBJ1-5 and V is TRBV4-2; a possible D gene is TRBD1 (5 bases). The CDR3 contains 14 residues. Trimming cost V 0 bases and J 5 bases, with 8 bases left between them. CDR1 is LGHNA and CDR2 is YNFKEQ in the germline V gene.

The rearrangement uses TRBV14 and TRBJ2-2; D not resolved. CDR1 and CDR2 from the germline V gene are SGHDN and FVKESK. CDR3 length: 12 residues. Trimming removed 4 bases from V and 6 bases from J, with 6 bases in between. The chain's CDR3 is CASSRLAGELFF. CDR3 nucleotide sequence: TGTGCCAGCAGCCGATTGGCCGGGGAGCTGTTTTTT.

This sequence joins TRBV7-2 and TRBJ1-2, with D possibly TRBD1 on 5 matching bases. This CDR3 is built from 15 residues. Per the germline V gene, CDR1 is SGHTA and CDR2 is FQGNSA. The V and J ends lost 5 bases and 5 bases respectively, with 18 bases between them. The CDR3 is CASSPEIVGGYGYTF. The CDR3 DNA reads as TGTGCCAGCAGCCCTGAGATCGTGGGGGGGTATGGCTACACCTTC.

The chain couples TRBV7-9 to TRBJ2-1; 14 bases map to TRBD2. The CDR3 covers 14 residues. After removal of 6 bases from V and 9 bases from J, the junction contained 4 bases not matched to a gene. From germline, CDR1 is SEHNR and CDR2 FQNEAQ (reference sequence). CDR3 protein: CASSHGLAGGEQFF. The CDR3, as DNA: TGTGCCAGCAGTCACGGACTAGCGGGGGGTGAGCAGTTCTTC.

The V gene is TRBV13, the J gene TRBJ2-1, with D perhaps given as TRBD1 or TRBD2 (6 bases each). The CDR3 contains 16 residues. Germline V gene sequence: CDR1 PRHDT, CDR2 FYEKMQ (reference sequence). Trimming cost V 3 bases and J 5 bases, with 17 bases left between them. CDR3 loop: CASSFYRRDKNNEQFF. The CDR3 nucleotides read TGTGCCAGCAGCTTTTACCGGCGGGACAAAAACAATGAGCAGTTCTTC.

V and J are TRBV9 and TRBJ1-2, with D possibly being TRBD1 (5 bases). V lost 4 bases and J 4 bases, leaving 14 bases between the germline ends. Germline CDR1 reads SGDLS; CDR2 reads YYNGEE. The CDR3 consists of 14 residues. CDR3 DNA sequence: TGTGCCAGCAGCACCAGAACAGGAAGCTATGGCTACACCTTC. It is translated as CASSTRTGSYGYTF.

This sequence joins TRBV7-6 and TRBJ1-6; D may be TRBD1 (6 bases). Germline assignment: CDR1 SGHVS and CDR2 FNYEAQ. The CDR3 contains 15 residues. V dropped 1 base and J dropped 6 bases, with 10 bases sitting between them. CDR3 nucleotide sequence: TGTGCCAGCAGCTTAGTAGGACAGAGTAATTCACCCCTCCACTTT. It is translated as CASSLVGQSNSPLHF.

V usage is TRBV28 and J usage is TRBJ1-2, with 7 positions matching TRBD1. CDR3 length: 14 amino acids. Trimming cost V 5 bases and J 3 bases; bases outside gene matches: 6. Looked up from germline, CDR1 is MDHEN and CDR2 is SYDVKM. The CDR3 loop reads CASSPLGQDYGYTF. In DNA, the CDR3 is TGTGCCAGCAGTCCCCTCGGACAGGACTATGGCTACACCTTC.

The CDR3 loop reads CASSYRLGSYEQYF. CDR3 DNA: TGTGCCAGCAGCTATAGGCTTGGCTCCTACGAGCAGTACTTC. The chain is built from TRBV11-1 and TRBJ2-7; D unresolved. The CDR3 totals 14 residues. The ends were cut back, 4 bases at V and 0 bases at J, with 10 bases in the middle. Germline CDR1 and CDR2: SGHAT and FQDESV (reference sequence). Variable domain in full (rest from reference TRBV11-1 and TRBJ2-7): EAEVAQSPRYKITEKSQAVAFWCDPISGHATLYWYRQILGQGPELLVQFQDESVVDDSQLPKDRFSAERLKGVDSTLKIQPAELGDSAMYLCASSYRLGSYEQYFGPGTRLTVT.

This sequence joins TRBV15 and TRBJ2-3, with 8 bases that match TRBD2. In germline, CDR1 is LNHNV, CDR2 YYDKDF (reference sequence). The CDR3 has 14 residues. V lost 9 bases to trimming and J lost 7 bases; unmatched junction nucleotides: 12. The CDR3 DNA sequence: TGTGCCACGGGTCCGGGGGGGCCTACTTATACGCAGTATTTT. Protein product: CATGPGGPTYTQYF.

This clone has just a few counts. The V call is TRBV4-3, the J call TRBJ2-5; 10 positions match TRBD2. The germline gives CDR1 LGHNA, CDR2 YSLEER. The CDR3 has 16 residues. V was clipped by 0 bases and J by 4 bases; unmatched bases: 5. The CDR3 bases are TGCGCCAGCAGCCAAGACCCCAGCGGGGGGGCAGAGACCCAGTACTTC. This encodes CASSQDPSGGAETQYF.

The chain carries TRBV19 and TRBJ2-3; 10 bases match TRBD2. The germline V gene encodes CDR1 LNHDA and CDR2 SQIVND (reference sequence). The CDR3 spans 16 residues. Unmatched junction bases numbered 9, after V lost 3 bases and J lost 6 bases. CDR3 nucleotides: TGTGCCAGTAGTATCGGCGGGACTAGCGTTTCGGATACGCAGTATTTT. It specifies CASSIGGTSVSDTQYF.

The chain carries TRBV5-1 and TRBJ1-4, with D hard to call. Trimming removed 3 bases from V and 5 bases from J, with 8 bases in between. CDR3 size: 13 residues. Germline V gene lookup returns CDR1 SGHRS and CDR2 YFSETQ. This chain's CDR3 is CASSSFGNEKLFF. The CDR3 coding sequence is TGCGCCAGCAGCTCCTTCGGGAATGAAAAACTGTTTTTT.

This chain uses TRBV30 with TRBJ2-6, with a possible D match to TRBD1 (6 bases). Germline V gene lookup returns CDR1 GTSNPN and CDR2 SVGIG (reference sequence). V was trimmed by 4 bases and J by 0 bases, leaving 13 bases between them. CDR3 length: 16 residues. This chain's CDR3 is CAWTGTQLSGANVLTF. The CDR3 DNA sequence: TGTGCCTGGACCGGGACACAACTCTCTGGGGCCAACGTCCTGACTTTC. The whole variable domain, filled in from reference TRBV30 and TRBJ2-6, reads SQTIHQWPATLVQPVGSPLSLECTVEGTSNPNLYWYRQAAGRGLQLLFYSVGIGQISSEVPQNLSASRPQDRQFILSSKKLLLSDSGFYLCAWTGTQLSGANVLTFGAGSRLTVL.

The rearrangement links TRBV9 to TRBJ2-7; TRBD2 matches 8 bases. V shed 4 bases, J shed 5 bases, and the junction held 8 bases outside the gene matches. Germline CDR1 is SGDLS and CDR2 is YYNGEE. This CDR3 comprises 14 residues. CDR3 region: CASSLLGGADEQYF. Here the CDR3 DNA reads TGTGCCAGCAGCCTCCTCGGGGGGGCGGACGAGCAGTACTTC.

This chain uses TRBV7-2 with TRBJ2-5; D gene uncertain. CDR1 and CDR2 (germline): SGHTA, FQGNSA. Between the trimmed V and J ends, which lost 1 base and 5 bases, there was a span of 2 bases. The CDR3 spans 11 residues. The CDR3: CASSLVETQYF. The CDR3 nucleotides read TGTGCCAGCAGCTTAGTGGAGACCCAGTACTTC.

The chain employs TRBV27 and TRBJ2-3; 7 bases map to TRBD1. Per germline, CDR1 MNHEY and CDR2 SMNVEV (reference sequence). The V and J ends lost 7 bases and 4 bases, in that order; junction bases with no gene match: 8. The CDR3 length is 14 residues. CDR3 DNA sequence: TGTGCCAGCACCCAGGGGGTCGCGGCAGATACGCAGTATTTT. Amino acid sequence: CASTQGVAADTQYF.

This chain connects TRBV7-9 to TRBJ1-5; TRBD1 aligns across 7 bases. V dropped 5 bases and J dropped 5; count of bases not matched to a gene: 6. Looked up from germline, CDR1 is SEHNR and CDR2 is FQNEAQ (reference sequence). The CDR3 consists of 14 residues. CDR3 sequence: CASSPGQRDQPQHF. In DNA, the CDR3 is TGTGCCAGCAGCCCGGGACAGCGAGATCAGCCCCAGCATTTT.

The chain has TRBV15 and TRBJ2-5; D is undetermined. The ends were cut back, 0 bases at V and 3 bases at J, with 11 bases in the middle. The CDR3 totals 15 residues. CDR1 and CDR2 (germline): LNHNV, YYDKDF (reference sequence). For the CDR3, the DNA is TGTGCCACCAGCAGAGATCCCGCACGGGAAGAGACCCAGTACTTC. As protein: CATSRDPAREETQYF.

Only one count was recorded for this clone. This CDR3 is CASSWGQGINEQFF. The CDR3 bases are TGTGCCAGTAGTTGGGGACAGGGGATCAATGAGCAGTTCTTC. The rearrangement joins TRBV19 to TRBJ2-1; 10 bases match TRBD1. V shed 5 bases, J shed 6 bases, and the junction held 4 bases outside the gene matches. The CDR3 loop spans 14 amino acids. The germline V gene encodes CDR1 LNHDA and CDR2 SQIVND (reference sequence).

The rearrangement links TRBV19 to TRBJ1-2; 9 bases map to TRBD1. V shed 6 bases and J 5 bases; nucleotides not matched to a gene: 7. Germline-derived CDR1 and CDR2 are LNHDA and SQIVND (reference sequence). CDR3 length: 14 amino acids. For the CDR3, the DNA is TGTGCCAGTAGCCGACAGGGGGGCCTATATGGCTACACCTTC. Protein sequence: CASSRQGGLYGYTF.